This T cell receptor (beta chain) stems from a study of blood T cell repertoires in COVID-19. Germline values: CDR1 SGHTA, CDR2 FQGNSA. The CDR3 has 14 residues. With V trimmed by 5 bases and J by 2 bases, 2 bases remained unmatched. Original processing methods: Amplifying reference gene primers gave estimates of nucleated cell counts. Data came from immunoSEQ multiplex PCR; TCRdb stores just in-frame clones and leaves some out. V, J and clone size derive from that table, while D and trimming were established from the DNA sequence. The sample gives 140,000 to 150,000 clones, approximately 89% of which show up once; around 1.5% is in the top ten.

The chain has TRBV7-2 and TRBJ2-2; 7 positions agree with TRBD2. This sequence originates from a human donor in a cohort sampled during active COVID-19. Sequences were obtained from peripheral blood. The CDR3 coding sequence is TGTGCCAGCAGCCAGCGGGGAAACACCGGGGAGCTGTTTTTT. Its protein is CASSQRGNTGELFF.